This is a list of T cell receptor beta chains from one sample in a study of shared clonotypes between healthy human individuals. The method was immunoSEQ multiplex PCR; TCRdb's version includes in-frame clones alone and lacks a portion of them. The sample shows approximately 2.5 million clones, around nine tenths of them seen only once. What was sequenced was naive CD4+ T cells sorted from blood. Source of these receptors: a man between 18 and 35 years old in good health. The CDR3 runs from the conserved cysteine through the conserved F or W. The D gene is left open where the match is weak. Expanded clones are given a class, and other clones once, few, many or no size at all.

>TRBD2|14|TRBJ2-3|TRBV10-3|once
CAIRVSGHTDTQYF
TGTGCCATCAGAGTTAGCGGGCACACAGATACGCAGTATTTT
>.|14|TRBJ1-2|TRBV5-1|.
CASSLALDSYGYTF
TGCGCCAGCAGCTTGGCACTGGACAGCTATGGCTACACCTTC
>.|15|TRBJ2-7|TRBV19|.
CASSPPGRLTYEQYF
TGTGCCAGTAGTCCCCCCGGCAGGCTAACCTACGAGCAGTACTTC
>.|13|TRBJ2-5|TRBV7-9|.
CASSQTRGETQYF
TGTGCCAGCAGCCAGACTAGGGGAGAGACCCAGTACTTC
>.|13|TRBJ2-2|TRBV30|.
CAWSVQGGGELFF
TGTGCCTGGAGTGTACAAGGTGGTGGGGAGCTGTTTTTT
>TRBD2|18|TRBJ2-3|TRBV9|.
CASSVDLAGTTSTDTQYF
TGTGCCAGCAGCGTAGACCTAGCGGGGACCACTAGCACAGATACGCAGTATTTT
>.|14|TRBJ2-2|TRBV6-1|.
CASSVRQYTGELFF
TGTGCCAGCAGTGTACGGCAGTACACCGGGGAGCTGTTTTTT
>TRBD2|14|TRBJ2-2|TRBV13|.
CASSFRREAGELFF
TGTGCCAGCAGCTTTCGTCGGGAGGCCGGGGAGCTGTTTTTT
>.|14|TRBJ1-1|TRBV30|few
CAWSGGTRGTEAFF
TGTGCCTGGAGCGGAGGGACCCGGGGCACTGAAGCTTTCTTT
>TRBD1|14|TRBJ1-1|TRBV6-1|.
CASSSGQENTEAFF
TGTGCCAGCAGTAGCGGACAGGAGAACACTGAAGCTTTCTTT
>.|15|TRBJ2-5|TRBV9|once
CASSVVGVSGETQYF
TGTGCCAGCAGCGTAGTGGGTGTGTCTGGGGAGACCCAGTACTTC
>.|14|TRBJ2-7|TRBV7-2|.
CASSFGTLPGEQYF
TGTGCCAGCAGCTTTGGGACGCTGCCTGGCGAGCAGTACTTC
>.|15|TRBJ1-4|TRBV6-1|once
CASSVGRGTNEKLFF
TGTGCCAGCAGTGTAGGGCGGGGAACTAATGAAAAACTGTTTTTT
>.|16|TRBJ2-3|TRBV15|.
CATSREGGPSTDTQYF
TGTGCCACCAGCAGAGAAGGGGGGCCCAGCACAGATACGCAGTATTTT
>.|14|TRBJ1-1|TRBV2|once
CAEIQGSQYTEAFF
TGTGCCGAGATACAGGGATCACAGTATACTGAAGCTTTCTTT
>.|15|TRBJ2-7|TRBV2|.
CASSGPGPGRYEQYF
TGTGCCAGCAGTGGACCGGGACCCGGAAGGTACGAGCAGTACTTC
>.|13|TRBJ1-1|TRBV19|few
CASSIESRTEAFF
TGTGCCAGTAGTATAGAAAGTCGGACTGAAGCTTTCTTT
>.|15|TRBJ1-1|TRBV5-1|.
CASSLVPGEVTEAFF
TGCGCCAGCAGCTTGGTTCCAGGGGAGGTGACTGAAGCTTTCTTT
>TRBD2|14|TRBJ2-3|TRBV30|.
CAWSRGVQGDTQYF
TGTGCCTGGAGTCGGGGGGTCCAAGGGGATACGCAGTATTTT
>.|14|TRBJ2-2|TRBV6-5|.
CASSTGRGTGELFF
TGTGCCAGCAGCACAGGGCGAGGGACCGGGGAGCTGTTTTTT
>TRBD1|14|TRBJ1-3|TRBV5-1|.
CASSLAGQGNTIYF
TGCGCCAGCAGCTTGGCGGGACAGGGGAACACCATATATTTT
>.|16|TRBJ2-1|TRBV5-1|.
CASRSPLASGYNEQFF
TGCGCCAGCAGGTCCCCTCTAGCGTCAGGCTACAATGAGCAGTTCTTC
>TRBD1|14|TRBJ1-1|TRBV6-6|.
CASRKTGLLPEAFF
TGTGCCAGCAGAAAGACAGGGCTTTTGCCCGAAGCTTTCTTT
>.|13|TRBJ2-7|TRBV30|.
CAWTNSPAGEQYF
TGTGCCTGGACCAACTCCCCTGCCGGGGAGCAGTACTTC
>.|17|TRBJ1-2|TRBV18|.
CASSPLNSEPYYYGYTF
TGTGCCAGCTCACCACTCAACAGTGAACCCTATTACTATGGCTACACCTTC
>.|16|TRBJ2-5|TRBV29-1|.
CSVEDLAVLYQETQYF
TGCAGCGTTGAAGATCTGGCAGTTCTGTACCAAGAGACCCAGTACTTC
>TRBD1|17|TRBJ2-5|TRBV7-6|.
CASSPLRDRGSAETQYF
TGTGCCAGCAGCCCTCTCCGGGACAGGGGATCGGCGGAGACCCAGTACTTC
>TRBD2|15|TRBJ2-1|TRBV11-2|.
CASSSTSPPWNEQFF
TGTGCCAGCAGCTCGACTAGCCCCCCTTGGAATGAGCAGTTCTTC
>TRBD1|13|TRBJ2-7|TRBV19|.
CASSFTGGHEQYF
TGTGCCAGTAGTTTCACAGGGGGTCACGAGCAGTACTTC
>.|15|TRBJ1-4|TRBV7-9|.
CASSPTRQRNEKLFF
TGTGCCAGCAGCCCCACCCGACAGAGGAATGAAAAACTGTTTTTT
>.|13|TRBJ1-2|TRBV18|.
CASSPDLYYGYTF
TGTGCCAGCTCACCGGACCTCTACTATGGCTACACCTTC
>.|17|TRBJ2-1|TRBV5-1|.
CASSFSRGIGSYNEQFF
TGCGCCAGCAGCTTCTCGCGGGGAATAGGCTCCTACAATGAGCAGTTCTTC
>TRBD1|17|TRBJ1-3|TRBV18|.
CASSVISGTGSGNTIYF
TGTGCCAGCTCAGTTATTTCCGGGACAGGCTCTGGAAACACCATATATTTT
>.|14|TRBJ2-1|TRBV6-5|once
CASSQGTVGNEQFF
TGTGCCAGCAGTCAAGGGACCGTGGGAAATGAGCAGTTCTTC
>.|20|TRBJ2-3|TRBV5-4|.
CASSLGAALVASWVTDTQYF
TGTGCCAGCAGCTTGGGAGCGGCGTTGGTAGCGTCTTGGGTGACAGATACGCAGTATTTT
>TRBD1|16|TRBJ1-4|TRBV2|.
CASSLGQIATNEKLFF
TGTGCCAGCAGTCTGGGACAGATTGCAACTAATGAAAAACTGTTTTTT
>TRBD1|15|TRBJ2-5|TRBV5-1|.
CASSLSGTGSETQYF
TGCGCCAGCAGCTTGTCTGGGACAGGGTCAGAGACCCAGTACTTC
>TRBD1|16|TRBJ1-3|TRBV5-1|.
CASSSGTGSSGNTIYF
TGCGCCAGCAGTTCCGGGACAGGCTCCTCTGGAAACACCATATATTTT
>.|16|TRBJ2-7|TRBV5-1|.
CASTLGGSKVNYEQYF
TGCGCCAGCACCTTGGGAGGCAGCAAGGTAAACTACGAGCAGTACTTC
>.|13|TRBJ1-2|TRBV28|.
CASISGGGYGYTF
TGTGCCAGCATTTCTGGGGGGGGCTATGGCTACACCTTC
>.|16|TRBJ1-5|TRBV7-2|.
CASSLGNSVSNQPQHF
TGTGCCAGCAGCCTAGGGAACAGCGTCTCTAATCAGCCCCAGCATTTT
>TRBD2|15|TRBJ2-2|TRBV4-3|.
CASSRLAGGAGELFF
TGCGCCAGCAGCCGACTAGCGGGAGGGGCCGGGGAGCTGTTTTTT
>.|11|TRBJ2-7|TRBV7-6|once
CASSLGREQYF
TGTGCCAGCAGCTTAGGGCGCGAGCAGTACTTC
>.|13|TRBJ1-2|TRBV5-1|.
CASSLVQGNGYTF
TGCGCCAGCAGCTTGGTGCAGGGGAACGGCTACACCTTC
>.|13|TRBJ2-5|TRBV11-2|.
CASSSLSRETQYF
TGTGCCAGCAGCTCTCTTAGTAGGGAGACCCAGTACTTC
>.|15|TRBJ1-6|TRBV6-6|.
CASRIGREGNSPLHF
TGTGCCAGCAGGATTGGGCGGGAGGGTAATTCACCCCTCCACTTT
>.|15|TRBJ1-2|TRBV7-2|.
CASSLAQGGNYGYTF
TGTGCCAGCAGCTTAGCCCAGGGTGGCAACTATGGCTACACCTTC
>TRBD2|17|TRBJ2-3|TRBV9|.
CASSVDPSGGSLDTQYF
TGTGCCAGCAGCGTAGACCCTAGCGGGGGCTCTTTGGATACGCAGTATTTT
>.|12|TRBJ2-5|TRBV2|.
CASKGDQETQYF
TGTGCCAGCAAGGGAGACCAAGAGACCCAGTACTTC
>.|13|TRBJ1-1|TRBV5-1|once
CASSLSVDTEAFF
TGCGCCAGCAGCTTGAGCGTCGACACTGAAGCTTTCTTT
>.|16|TRBJ2-7|TRBV6-5|.
CASSYGTPEADYEQYF
TGTGCCAGCAGTTACGGGACTCCTGAGGCTGACTACGAGCAGTACTTC
>.|12|TRBJ1-3|TRBV7-2|.
CASSLQGSTIYF
TGTGCCAGCAGCTTACAGGGAAGTACCATATATTTT
>.|13|TRBJ2-5|TRBV10-3|.
CAISEGLEETQYF
TGTGCCATCAGTGAAGGGCTAGAAGAGACCCAGTACTTC
>TRBD1|14|TRBJ2-4|TRBV5-1|.
CASSGTGGWDIQYF
TGCGCCAGCAGCGGGACAGGGGGCTGGGACATTCAGTACTTC
>.|15|TRBJ2-6|TRBV9|.
CASSVVHSGANVLTF
TGTGCCAGCAGCGTAGTCCACTCTGGGGCCAACGTCCTGACTTTC